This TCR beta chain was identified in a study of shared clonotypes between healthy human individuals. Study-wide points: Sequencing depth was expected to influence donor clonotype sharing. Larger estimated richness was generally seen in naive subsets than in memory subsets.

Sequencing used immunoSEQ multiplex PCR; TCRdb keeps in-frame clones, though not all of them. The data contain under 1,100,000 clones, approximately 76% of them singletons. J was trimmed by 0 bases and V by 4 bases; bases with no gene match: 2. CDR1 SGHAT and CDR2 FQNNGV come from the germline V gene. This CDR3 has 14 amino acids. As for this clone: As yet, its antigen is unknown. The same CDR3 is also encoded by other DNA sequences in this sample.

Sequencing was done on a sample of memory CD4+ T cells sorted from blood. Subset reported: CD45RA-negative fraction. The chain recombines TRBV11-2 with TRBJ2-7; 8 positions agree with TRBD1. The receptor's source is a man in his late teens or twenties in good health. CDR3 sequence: CASSSGTGSYEQYF. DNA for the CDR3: TGTGCCAGCAGCTCCGGGACAGGCTCCTACGAGCAGTACTTC.